This record concerns one T cell receptor beta chain sequence. Antigen: not known. This entry comes from a study of shared clonotypes between healthy human individuals. The study, taken as a whole, reports: Generation of non-shared clonotypes was less probable than generation of clonotypes shared by all four donors. Tissues were not sampled, only blood, and their repertoires likely differ. Larger richness was generally estimated for naive than memory subsets.

Subsets obtained from CD4+ cells comprised CD45RA+ naive and CD45RA-negative memory cells. Assay used: immunoSEQ multiplex PCR; TCRdb lists only in-frame clones, some missing. The sample lists under 1,900,000 clones, approximately 98.5% seen once, with roughly 0.35% in the top ten. V was pared by 3 bases and J by 0 bases, with 18 bases between. CDR3 length: 18 residues. Germline lookup yields CDR1 LNHDA and CDR2 SQIVND (reference sequence). The rearrangement links TRBV19 to TRBJ1-3, with no clear D. The specimen sequenced was naive CD4+ T cells sorted from blood. Described subset: CD45RA+ positively selected. The sequence was obtained from a man aged 30-40 years in good health. The CDR3 DNA is TGTGCCAGTAGTATTAGTCTCTCCCATGGAAGCTCTGGAAACACCATATATTTT. Translating gives CASSISLSHGSSGNTIYF. Full variable domain (outside the CDR3, taken from reference TRBV19 and TRBJ1-3): DGGITQSPKYLFRKEGQNVTLSCEQNLNHDAMYWYRQDPGQGLRLIYYSQIVNDFQKGDIAEGYSVSREKKESFPLTVTSAQKNPTAFYLCASSISLSHGSSGNTIYFGEGSWLTVV.